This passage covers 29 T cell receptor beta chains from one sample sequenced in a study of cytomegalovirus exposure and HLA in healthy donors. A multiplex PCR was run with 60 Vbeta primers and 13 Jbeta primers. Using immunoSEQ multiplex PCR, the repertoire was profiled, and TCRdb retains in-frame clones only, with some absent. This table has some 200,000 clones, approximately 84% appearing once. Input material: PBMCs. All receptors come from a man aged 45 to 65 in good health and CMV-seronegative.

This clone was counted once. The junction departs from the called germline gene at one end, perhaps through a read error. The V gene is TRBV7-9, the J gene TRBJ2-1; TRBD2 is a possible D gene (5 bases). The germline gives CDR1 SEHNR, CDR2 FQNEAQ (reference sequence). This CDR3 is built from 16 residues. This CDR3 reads CSSSLAQNDSPHEQFF. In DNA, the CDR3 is TGTTCCAGCAGCCTAGCCCAGAATGACTCTCCCCATGAGCAGTTCTTC.

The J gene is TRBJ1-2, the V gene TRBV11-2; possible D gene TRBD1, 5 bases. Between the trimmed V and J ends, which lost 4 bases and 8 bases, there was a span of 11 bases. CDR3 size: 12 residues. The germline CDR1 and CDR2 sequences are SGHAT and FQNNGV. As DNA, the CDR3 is TGTGCCAGCAGCTCCCCAGGGCCGGGCTACACCTTC. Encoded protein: CASSSPGPGYTF.

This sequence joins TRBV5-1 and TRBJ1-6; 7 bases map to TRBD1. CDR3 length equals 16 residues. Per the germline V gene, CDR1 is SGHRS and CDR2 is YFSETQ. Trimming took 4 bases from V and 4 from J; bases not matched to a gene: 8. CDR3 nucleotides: TGCGCCAGCAGCGTGGGGACAGCCATATATAATTCACCCCTCCACTTT. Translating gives CASSVGTAIYNSPLHF.

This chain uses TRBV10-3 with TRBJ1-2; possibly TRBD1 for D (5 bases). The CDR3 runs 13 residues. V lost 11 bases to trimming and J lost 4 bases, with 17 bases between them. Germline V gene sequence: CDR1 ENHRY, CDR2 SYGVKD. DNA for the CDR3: TGTGCCGCTAGGCCGGGGGAAATCTATGGCTACACCTTC. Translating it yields CAARPGEIYGYTF.

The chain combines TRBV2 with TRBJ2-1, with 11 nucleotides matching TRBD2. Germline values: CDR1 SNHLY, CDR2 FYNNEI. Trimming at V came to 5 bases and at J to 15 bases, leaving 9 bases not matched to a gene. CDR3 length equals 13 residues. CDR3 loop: CASSTLGLAGMFF. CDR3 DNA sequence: TGTGCCAGCAGTACACTTGGACTAGCGGGTATGTTCTTC.

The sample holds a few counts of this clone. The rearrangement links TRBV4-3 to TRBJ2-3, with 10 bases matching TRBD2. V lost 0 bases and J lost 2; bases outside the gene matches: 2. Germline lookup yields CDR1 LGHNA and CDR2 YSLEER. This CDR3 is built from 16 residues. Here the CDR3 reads CASSQETSGTTDTQYF. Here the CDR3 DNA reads TGCGCCAGCAGCCAAGAAACTAGCGGGACCACAGATACGCAGTATTTT.

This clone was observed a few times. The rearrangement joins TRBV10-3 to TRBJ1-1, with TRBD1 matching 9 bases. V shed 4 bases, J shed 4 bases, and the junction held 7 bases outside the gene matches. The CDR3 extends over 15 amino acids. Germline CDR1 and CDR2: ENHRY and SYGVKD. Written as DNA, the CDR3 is TGTGCCATCAGTGGGGACAGGGCACAAAGCACTGAAGCTTTCTTT. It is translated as CAISGDRAQSTEAFF.

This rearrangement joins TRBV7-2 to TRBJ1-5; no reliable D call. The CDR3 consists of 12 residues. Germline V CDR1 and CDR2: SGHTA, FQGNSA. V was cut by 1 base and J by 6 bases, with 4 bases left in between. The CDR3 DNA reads TGTGCCAGCAGCTTAGGAGGTCAGCCCCAGCATTTT. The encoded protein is CASSLGGQPQHF.

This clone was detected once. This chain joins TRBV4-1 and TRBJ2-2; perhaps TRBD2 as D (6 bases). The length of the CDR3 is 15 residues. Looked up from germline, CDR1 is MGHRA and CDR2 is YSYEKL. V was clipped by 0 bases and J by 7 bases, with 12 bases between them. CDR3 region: CASSQEAPGSGELFF. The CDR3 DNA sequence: TGCGCCAGCAGCCAAGAGGCACCCGGGAGCGGGGAGCTGTTTTTT.

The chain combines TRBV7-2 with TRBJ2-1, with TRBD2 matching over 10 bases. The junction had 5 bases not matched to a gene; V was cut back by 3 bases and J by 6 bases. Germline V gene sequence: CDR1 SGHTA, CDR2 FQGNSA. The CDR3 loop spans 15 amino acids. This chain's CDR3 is CASSLSGGAPNEQFF. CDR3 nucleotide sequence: TGTGCCAGCAGCTTGAGCGGGGGGGCTCCCAATGAGCAGTTCTTC. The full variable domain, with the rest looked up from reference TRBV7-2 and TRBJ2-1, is GAGVSQSPSNKVTEKGKDVELRCDPISGHTALYWYRQSLGQGLEFLIYFQGNSAPDKSGLPSDRFSAERTGGSVSTLTIQRTQQEDSAVYLCASSLSGGAPNEQFFGPGTRLTVL.

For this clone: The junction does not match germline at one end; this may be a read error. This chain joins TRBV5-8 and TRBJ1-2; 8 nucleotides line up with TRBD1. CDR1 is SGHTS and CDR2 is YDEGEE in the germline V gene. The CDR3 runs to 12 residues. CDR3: CASSATGGRPPF. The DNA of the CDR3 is TGTGCCAGCAGCGCCACAGGGGGAAGGCCGCCCTTC.

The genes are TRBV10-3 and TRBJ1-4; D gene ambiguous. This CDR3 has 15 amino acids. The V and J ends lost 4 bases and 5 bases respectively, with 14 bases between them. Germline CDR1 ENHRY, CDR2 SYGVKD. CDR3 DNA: TGTGCCATCAGTGCTTCCGCCGCGGGGAATGAAAAACTGTTTTTT. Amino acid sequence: CAISASAAGNEKLFF.

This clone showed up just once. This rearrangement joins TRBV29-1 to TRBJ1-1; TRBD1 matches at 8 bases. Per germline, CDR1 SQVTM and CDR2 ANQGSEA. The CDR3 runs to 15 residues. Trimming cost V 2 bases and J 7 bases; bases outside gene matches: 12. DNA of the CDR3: TGCAGCGTTGAATATAATCAGGGGGCAAAGGGTGAAGCTTTCTTT. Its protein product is CSVEYNQGAKGEAFF.

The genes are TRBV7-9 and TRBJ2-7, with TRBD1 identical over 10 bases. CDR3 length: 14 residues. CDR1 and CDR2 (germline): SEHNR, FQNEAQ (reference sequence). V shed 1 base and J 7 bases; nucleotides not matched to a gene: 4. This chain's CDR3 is CASSLGQGADEQYF. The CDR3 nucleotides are TGTGCCAGCAGCTTAGGACAGGGGGCGGATGAGCAGTACTTC.

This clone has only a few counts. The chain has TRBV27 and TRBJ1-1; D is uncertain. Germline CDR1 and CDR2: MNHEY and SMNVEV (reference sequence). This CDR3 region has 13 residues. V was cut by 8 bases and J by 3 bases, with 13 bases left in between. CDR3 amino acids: CASSLGVDTEAFF. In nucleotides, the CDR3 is TGTGCCAGCTCCCTCGGGGTGGACACTGAAGCTTTCTTT.

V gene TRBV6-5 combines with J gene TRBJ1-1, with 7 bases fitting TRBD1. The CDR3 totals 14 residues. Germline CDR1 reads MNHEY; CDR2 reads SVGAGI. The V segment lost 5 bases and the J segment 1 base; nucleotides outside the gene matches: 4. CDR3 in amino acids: CASSLGTANTEAFF. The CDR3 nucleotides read TGTGCCAGCAGTCTTGGGACAGCGAACACTGAAGCTTTCTTT.

This CDR3 reads CASSLSEGKNYGYTF. Here the CDR3 DNA reads TGTGCCAGCAGCTTAAGCGAAGGAAAAAACTATGGCTACACCTTC. This chain uses TRBV7-8 with TRBJ1-2, with D uncertain. The ends were cut back, 2 bases at V and 2 bases at J, with 12 bases in the middle. Germline CDR1 is SGHVS and CDR2 is FQNEAQ. This CDR3 region has 15 residues.

The CDR3 loop reads CASSQDRTGVNTEAFF. CDR3 DNA sequence: TGCGCCAGCAGCCAAGATCGGACAGGGGTGAACACTGAAGCTTTCTTT. The chain combines TRBV4-3 with TRBJ1-1; 9 bases fit TRBD1. CDR1 is LGHNA, CDR2 YSLEER, per germline. The length of the CDR3 is 16 residues. Trimming cost V 0 bases and J 0 bases; bases outside gene matches: 2.

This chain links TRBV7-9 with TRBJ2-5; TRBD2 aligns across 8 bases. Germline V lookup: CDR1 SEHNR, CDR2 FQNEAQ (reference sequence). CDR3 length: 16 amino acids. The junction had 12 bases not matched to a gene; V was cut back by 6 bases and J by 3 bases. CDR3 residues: CASSPPSGTSEETQYF. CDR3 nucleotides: TGTGCCAGCAGTCCACCCTCCGGGACTAGTGAAGAGACCCAGTACTTC.

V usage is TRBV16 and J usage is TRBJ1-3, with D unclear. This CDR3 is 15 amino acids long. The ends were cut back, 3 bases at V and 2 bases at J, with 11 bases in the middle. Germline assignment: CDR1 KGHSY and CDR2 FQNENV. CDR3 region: CASSHPRSTGNTIYF. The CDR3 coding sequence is TGTGCCAGCAGCCATCCCCGGTCCACTGGAAACACCATATATTTT. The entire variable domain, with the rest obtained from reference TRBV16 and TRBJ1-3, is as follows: GEEVAQTPKHLVRGEGQKAKLYCAPIKGHSYVFWYQQVLKNEFKFLISFQNENVFDETGMPKERFSAKCLPNSPCSLEIQATKLEDSAVYFCASSHPRSTGNTIYFGEGSWLTVV.

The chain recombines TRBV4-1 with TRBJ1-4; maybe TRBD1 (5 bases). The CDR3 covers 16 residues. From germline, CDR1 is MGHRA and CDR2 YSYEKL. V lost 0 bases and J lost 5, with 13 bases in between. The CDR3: CASSQDGHGENEKLFF. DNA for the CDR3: TGCGCCAGCAGCCAAGACGGACACGGCGAAAATGAAAAACTGTTTTTT.

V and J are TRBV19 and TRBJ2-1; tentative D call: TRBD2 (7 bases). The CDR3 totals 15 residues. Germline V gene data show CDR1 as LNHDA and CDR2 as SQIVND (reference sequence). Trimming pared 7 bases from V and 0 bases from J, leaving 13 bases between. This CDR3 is CASKRGDTSYNEQFF. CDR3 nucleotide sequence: TGTGCCAGTAAACGGGGGGACACCTCCTACAATGAGCAGTTCTTC.

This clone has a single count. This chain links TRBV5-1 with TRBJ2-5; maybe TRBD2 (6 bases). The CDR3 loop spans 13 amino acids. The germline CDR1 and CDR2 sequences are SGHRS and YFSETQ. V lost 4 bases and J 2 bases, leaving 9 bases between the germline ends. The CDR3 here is CASSEDYQETQYF. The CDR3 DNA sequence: TGCGCCAGCAGCGAGGACTATCAAGAGACCCAGTACTTC. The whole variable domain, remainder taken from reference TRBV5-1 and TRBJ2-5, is KAGVTQTPRYLIKTRGQQVTLSCSPISGHRSVSWYQQTPGQGLQFLFEYFSETQRNKGNFPGRFSGRQFSNSRSEMNVSTLELGDSALYLCASSEDYQETQYFGPGTRLLVL.

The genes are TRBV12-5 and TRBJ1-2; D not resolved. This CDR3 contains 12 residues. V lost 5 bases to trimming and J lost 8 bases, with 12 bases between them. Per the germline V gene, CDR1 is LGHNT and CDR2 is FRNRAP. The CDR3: CASGLMIEGYTF. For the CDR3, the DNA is TGTGCTAGTGGTCTTATGATTGAGGGCTACACCTTC.

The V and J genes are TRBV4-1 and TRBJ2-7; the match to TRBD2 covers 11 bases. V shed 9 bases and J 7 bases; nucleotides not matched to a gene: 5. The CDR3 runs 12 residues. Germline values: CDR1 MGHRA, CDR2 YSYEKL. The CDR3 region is CASSGGASEQYF. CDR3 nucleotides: TGCGCCAGTAGCGGGGGGGCAAGTGAGCAGTACTTC.

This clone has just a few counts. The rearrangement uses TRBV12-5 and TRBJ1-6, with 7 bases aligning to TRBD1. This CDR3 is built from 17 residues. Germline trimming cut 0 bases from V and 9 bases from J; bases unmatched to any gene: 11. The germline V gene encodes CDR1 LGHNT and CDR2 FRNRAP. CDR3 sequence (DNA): TGTGCTAGTGGTTTGGTACCCTGGGCAGGGGGTAGTTCACCCCTCCACTTT. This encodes CASGLVPWAGGSSPLHF.

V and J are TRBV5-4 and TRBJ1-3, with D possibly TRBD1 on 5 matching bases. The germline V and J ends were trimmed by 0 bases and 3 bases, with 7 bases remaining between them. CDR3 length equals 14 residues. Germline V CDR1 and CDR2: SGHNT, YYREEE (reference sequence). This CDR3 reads CASSLDRSGNTIYF. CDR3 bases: TGTGCCAGCAGCTTGGACAGGAGTGGAAACACCATATATTTT.

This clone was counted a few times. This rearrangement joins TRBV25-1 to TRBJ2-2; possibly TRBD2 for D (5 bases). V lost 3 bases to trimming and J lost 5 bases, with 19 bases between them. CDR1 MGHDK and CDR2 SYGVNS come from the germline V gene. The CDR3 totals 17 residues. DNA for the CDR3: TGTGCCAGCAGTGACGACCCCGGGCCACTAGGGACCGGGGAGCTGTTTTTT. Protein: CASSDDPGPLGTGELFF.

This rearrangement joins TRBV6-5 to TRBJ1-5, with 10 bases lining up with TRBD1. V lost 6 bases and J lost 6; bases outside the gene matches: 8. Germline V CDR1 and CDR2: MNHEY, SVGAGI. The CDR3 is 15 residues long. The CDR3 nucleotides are TGTGCCAGCAGCCCGGGACAGGGGTTCAGTCAGCCCCAGCATTTT. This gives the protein CASSPGQGFSQPQHF.